The 28 T cell receptor beta chains in this list originate from one sample, sequenced in a study of cytomegalovirus exposure and HLA in healthy donors. Use of 60 Vbeta and 13 Jbeta primers characterized the PCR. TCRdb's copy holds only in-frame clones and misses some; the assay was immunoSEQ multiplex PCR. The table lists about 180,000 clones, almost 85% of them singletons. Input material: PBMCs. The receptor source for this set is a boy aged 2 to 9 in good health and CMV-seronegative.

The chain's CDR3 is CASSLPAGGTDTQYF. DNA of the CDR3: TGCGCCAGCAGCTTGCCAGCGGGAGGTACAGATACGCAGTATTTT. This rearrangement joins TRBV5-1 to TRBJ2-3; 9 nucleotides line up with TRBD2. With V trimmed by 1 base and J by 3 bases, 3 bases remained unmatched. Germline CDR1 and CDR2: SGHRS and YFSETQ. The CDR3 runs 15 residues.

V usage is TRBV7-9 and J usage is TRBJ2-7, with 10 bases fitting TRBD1. The CDR3 covers 15 residues. The V gene end was trimmed by 5 bases and the J gene end by 5 bases; junction bases not matched to a gene: 9. From germline, CDR1 is SEHNR and CDR2 FQNEAQ (reference sequence). The CDR3 bases are TGTGCCAGCAGCCACCAGTGGGACAGGGGCCACGAGCAGTACTTC. Translated, it gives CASSHQWDRGHEQYF.

V and J are TRBV10-3 and TRBJ2-6; D ambiguous. V lost 0 bases, J lost 0 bases, and 6 bases lay in between. The CDR3 loop spans 16 amino acids. In germline, CDR1 is ENHRY, CDR2 SYGVKD. The CDR3 loop reads CAISESRDSGANVLTF. CDR3 nucleotide sequence: TGTGCCATCAGTGAGTCAAGAGACTCTGGGGCCAACGTCCTGACTTTC.

The J gene is TRBJ2-7, the V gene TRBV15, with 10 bases that match TRBD1. The junction had 3 bases not matched to a gene; V was cut back by 0 bases and J by 4 bases. Germline CDR1 reads LNHNV; CDR2 reads YYDKDF (reference sequence). The CDR3 sequence is 15 residues long. The CDR3 loop is CATSRDWTGGYEQYF. The CDR3 DNA is TGTGCCACCAGCAGAGATTGGACAGGGGGTTACGAGCAGTACTTC.

The chain carries TRBV29-1 and TRBJ2-2; 7 bases match TRBD1. The CDR3 is 14 residues long. In germline, CDR1 is SQVTM, CDR2 ANQGSEA. The trim removed 6 bases at V and 1 base at J, leaving 5 bases unmatched. CDR3 amino acids: CSVHRGMNTGELFF. CDR3 coding DNA: TGCAGCGTCCACAGGGGAATGAACACCGGGGAGCTGTTTTTT.

This rearrangement joins TRBV6-1 to TRBJ1-5; a weak D match, TRBD1 (5 bases). This CDR3 has 14 residues. The germline V and J ends were trimmed by 2 bases and 3 bases, with 8 bases remaining between them. Looked up from germline, CDR1 is MNHNS and CDR2 is SASEGT. CDR3 residues: CASSELQVNQPQHF. The DNA of the CDR3 is TGTGCCAGCAGTGAATTACAGGTCAATCAGCCCCAGCATTTT.

V is TRBV7-9 and J is TRBJ1-2; possible D gene TRBD1, 5 bases. V was clipped by 1 base and J by 3 bases, with 12 bases between them. The CDR3 extends over 15 amino acids. The germline gives CDR1 SEHNR, CDR2 FQNEAQ (reference sequence). The CDR3 loop is CASSLVPGRDYGYTF. CDR3 DNA sequence: TGTGCCAGCAGCTTAGTCCCAGGGAGGGACTATGGCTACACCTTC.

On this clone itself: The same CDR3 is also encoded by other DNA sequences in this sample. This chain connects TRBV25-1 to TRBJ2-7, with 8 nucleotides matching TRBD1. The V and J ends lost 1 base and 4 bases, in that order; junction bases with no gene match: 3. Germline V gene data show CDR1 as MGHDK and CDR2 as SYGVNS. This CDR3 has 14 residues. Here the CDR3 reads CASSESHRGYEQYF. CDR3 DNA sequence: TGTGCCAGCAGTGAATCCCACAGGGGGTACGAGCAGTACTTC.

The rearrangement uses TRBV6-1 and TRBJ2-5, with TRBD2 identical over 14 bases. Losses at the gene ends were 1 base for V and 4 bases for J; bases not matched to a gene: 2. From germline, CDR1 is MNHNS and CDR2 SASEGT. The length of the CDR3 is 16 residues. The CDR3 sequence is CASSEGLAGGVETQYF. The CDR3 nucleotides are TGTGCCAGCAGTGAAGGACTAGCGGGGGGGGTAGAGACCCAGTACTTC.

This clone occurred once. The genes are TRBV2 and TRBJ2-7; D may be TRBD2 (6 bases). CDR3 length: 14 amino acids. Trimming removed 3 bases at V and 5 bases at J, with 14 bases between. CDR1 and CDR2 (germline): SNHLY, FYNNEI. The DNA for the CDR3 is TGTGCCAGCAGTGAGTGGAGGGTAAGCCACGAGCAGTACTTC. Its translation: CASSEWRVSHEQYF. Complete variable domain (other parts from reference TRBV2 and TRBJ2-7): EPEVTQTPSHQVTQMGQEVILRCVPISNHLYFYWYRQILGQKVEFLVSFYNNEISEKSEIFDDQFSVERPDGSNFTLKIRSTKLEDSAMYFCASSEWRVSHEQYFGPGTRLTVT.

This clone has only a few counts. The J gene is TRBJ1-5, the V gene TRBV7-8; D gene unclear. The CDR3 runs to 14 residues. Germline CDR1 and CDR2: SGHVS and FQNEAQ. V lost 1 base and J lost 3, with 7 bases in between. The CDR3 loop reads CASSLGSPNQPQHF. CDR3 bases: TGTGCCAGCAGCTTAGGCAGTCCCAATCAGCCCCAGCATTTT.

The J gene is TRBJ2-3, the V gene TRBV2; a weak D match, TRBD2 (5 bases). Per the germline V gene, CDR1 is SNHLY and CDR2 is FYNNEI. V was shortened by 2 bases and J by 3 bases, with 18 bases between the two germline ends. This CDR3 is 17 amino acids long. The chain's CDR3 is CASSESGLTLLTDTQYF. The CDR3 DNA reads TGTGCCAGCAGTGAAAGCGGCCTAACACTCCTTACAGATACGCAGTATTTT.

V is TRBV19 and J is TRBJ2-7; 7 nucleotides match TRBD1. V lost 5 bases, J lost 2 bases, and 9 bases stayed unmatched. Germline lookup yields CDR1 LNHDA and CDR2 SQIVND (reference sequence). This CDR3 is 15 amino acids long. CDR3 sequence (DNA): TGTGCCAGTAGTGACCAACAGGGGCCCCCCTACGAGCAGTACTTC. This translates into CASSDQQGPPYEQYF.

The rearrangement uses TRBV2 and TRBJ2-2; 11 bases agree with TRBD1. Germline loops: CDR1 SNHLY, CDR2 FYNNEI. The trim removed 7 bases at V and 4 bases at J, leaving 5 bases unmatched. The CDR3 is 15 residues long. Here the CDR3 DNA reads TGTGCCAGCACCCTCGGGACAGGGGGCACCGGGGAGCTGTTTTTT. The encoded protein is CASTLGTGGTGELFF. The variable domain in full, completed from reference TRBV2 and TRBJ2-2, reads EPEVTQTPSHQVTQMGQEVILRCVPISNHLYFYWYRQILGQKVEFLVSFYNNEISEKSEIFDDQFSVERPDGSNFTLKIRSTKLEDSAMYFCASTLGTGGTGELFFGEGSRLTVL.

This chain joins TRBV6-5 and TRBJ2-2; TRBD1 matches at 9 bases. This CDR3 spans 14 amino acids. V shed 8 bases, J shed 5 bases, and the junction held 6 bases outside the gene matches. The germline V gene has CDR1 MNHEY and CDR2 SVGAGI. CDR3 protein: CASGQGSPTGELFF. The CDR3 DNA follows: TGTGCCAGCGGACAGGGGAGTCCTACCGGGGAGCTGTTTTTT.

Comment on this clone: An end of the junction differs from the germline gene, which may be a read error. V is TRBV5-1 and J is TRBJ2-1; perhaps TRBD2 as D (6 bases). Germline CDR1 is SGHRS and CDR2 is YFSETQ. The CDR3 is 13 residues long. CDR3 nucleotide sequence: TGCGCCAGCAGCTTGGGTAGCGGCAATGGGCAGTTCTTC. Amino acid sequence: CASSLGSGNGQFF.

J is TRBJ2-7 and V is TRBV7-9; D is possibly TRBD1 (6 bases). Trimming left V 2 bases short and J 1 base short, with 9 bases between. The CDR3 has 14 amino acids. Germline assignment: CDR1 SEHNR and CDR2 FQNEAQ (reference sequence). DNA for the CDR3: TGTGCCAGCAGCTTACAGGACAGTTCCTACGAGCAGTACTTC. It is translated as CASSLQDSSYEQYF. The full variable domain, completed using reference TRBV7-9 and TRBJ2-7, is DTGVSQNPRHKITKRGQNVTFRCDPISEHNRLYWYRQTLGQGPEFLTYFQNEAQLEKSRLLSDRFSAERPKGSFSTLEIQRTEQGDSAMYLCASSLQDSSYEQYFGPGTRLTVT.

V usage is TRBV4-1 and J usage is TRBJ2-3; D may be TRBD2 (6 bases). The CDR3 extends over 15 amino acids. Germline CDR1 reads MGHRA; CDR2 reads YSYEKL. Trimming removed 4 bases at V and 6 bases at J, with 17 bases between. This CDR3 reads CASSLPRSAGDTQYF. CDR3 sequence (DNA): TGCGCCAGCAGCCTCCCCCGGAGTGCGGGGGATACGCAGTATTTT.

V usage is TRBV7-8 and J usage is TRBJ1-4; TRBD1 aligns across 9 bases. V gave up 1 base and J gave up 10 bases; unmatched junction bases: 10. The length of the CDR3 is 16 residues. Looked up from germline, CDR1 is SGHVS and CDR2 is FQNEAQ. CDR3 sequence (DNA): TGTGCCAGCAGCTTAGAAGGACAGGGGTTTTTCGGAAAACTGTTTTTT. Residues: CASSLEGQGFFGKLFF.

This clone occurred a few times. The V and J genes are TRBV13 and TRBJ1-2; 8 bases match TRBD1. The CDR3 length is 15 residues. The ends lost 0 bases at V and 6 bases at J; junction bases unmatched: 6. The germline V gene has CDR1 PRHDT and CDR2 FYEKMQ (reference sequence). CDR3 protein: CASSLGLAGGNGYTF. The CDR3 coding sequence is TGTGCCAGCAGCTTAGGTTTGGCAGGGGGCAATGGCTACACCTTC.

The chain couples TRBV19 to TRBJ2-1, with D unresolved. The germline CDR1 and CDR2 sequences are LNHDA and SQIVND (reference sequence). V was pared by 3 bases and J by 5 bases, with 8 bases between. The CDR3 length is 13 residues. In DNA, the CDR3 is TGTGCCAGTAGTATCCCCCTTGACAATGAGCAGTTCTTC. Amino acid sequence: CASSIPLDNEQFF.

With respect to this clone: Other nucleotide sequences in the sample specify the same CDR3. V usage is TRBV27 and J usage is TRBJ1-1; D unclear. V dropped 6 bases and J dropped 8 bases, with 10 bases sitting between them. Germline V gives CDR1 MNHEY, CDR2 SMNVEV (reference sequence). The CDR3 contains 11 residues. CDR3 region: CASSLAGEAFF. In nucleotides, the CDR3 is TGTGCCAGCAGCTTGGCGGGGGAAGCTTTCTTT.

The chain is built from TRBV11-3 and TRBJ2-1; D uncertain. Trimming took off 2 bases at V and 5 bases at J, with 7 bases between the two ends. Per germline, CDR1 SGHNT and CDR2 YENEEA. The CDR3 extends over 13 amino acids. The CDR3 DNA follows: TGTGCCAGCAGCTTAAGCGCCAACAATGAGCAGTTCTTC. Amino acid sequence: CASSLSANNEQFF.

The chain has TRBV29-1 and TRBJ2-1; D remains unclear. V was trimmed by 1 base and J by 8 bases, leaving 15 bases between them. The CDR3 has 14 amino acids. The V gene's germline CDR1 is SQVTM and CDR2 ANQGSEA. CDR3 amino acids: CSVEALLDVHEQFF. CDR3 bases: TGCAGCGTTGAAGCTCTCCTAGACGTCCATGAGCAGTTCTTC.

The chain uses TRBV6-1 and TRBJ2-7, with TRBD2 as a possible D gene (7 bases). Per germline, CDR1 MNHNS and CDR2 SASEGT. V dropped 4 bases and J dropped 3 bases, with 13 bases sitting between them. The CDR3 runs 14 residues. CDR3 DNA: TGTGCCAGCAGTGCCCGGGGGGCCTACTACGAGCAGTACTTC. Protein sequence: CASSARGAYYEQYF.

The chain couples TRBV30 to TRBJ1-1; D is possibly TRBD1 (5 bases). The germline V gene has CDR1 GTSNPN and CDR2 SVGIG (reference sequence). The V end was cut by 6 bases, the J end by 1 base, with 12 bases between. This CDR3 is 13 amino acids long. CDR3 sequence: CACNRQENTEAFF. The DNA of the CDR3 is TGTGCCTGCAACAGGCAGGAGAACACTGAAGCTTTCTTT.

The CDR3 DNA is TGTGCCAGCAGCTCGAAAACAGGGGTTGGCTACACCTTC. It specifies CASSSKTGVGYTF. The genes are TRBV7-9 and TRBJ1-2; 7 bases line up with TRBD1. This CDR3 is built from 13 residues. Trimming took 4 bases from V and 7 from J; bases not matched to a gene: 6. The germline V gene has CDR1 SEHNR and CDR2 FQNEAQ (reference sequence).

The chain uses TRBV6-1 and TRBJ2-3, with 11 bases lining up with TRBD2. J lost 3 bases, V lost 3 bases, and 8 bases had no gene match. CDR1 is MNHNS, CDR2 SASEGT, per germline. The CDR3 spans 17 residues. This CDR3 is CASSEGIAGGPTDTQYF. The CDR3 nucleotides are TGTGCCAGCAGTGAGGGGATAGCGGGAGGGCCAACAGATACGCAGTATTTT.